Below, 22 T cell receptor beta chains from the same sample are listed, as sequenced in a study of T cells after yellow fever vaccination. In TCRdb, the 5' RACE reads were re-called with MiXCR into one record per CDR3 protein. There are under 250,000 distinct CDR3 sequences in the sample; less than 9% occur only once, and approximately 0.87% lies in the top ten. Sequences were derived from CD4+ T cells sorted from PBMCs, sampled 15 days after the yellow fever booster vaccination. The receptor source for this set is a young man who received the YFV17D yellow fever vaccine.

This rearrangement joins TRBV7-2 to TRBJ2-5; 10 bases fit TRBD2. Germline CDR1 SGHTA, CDR2 FQGNSA. This CDR3 contains 15 residues. V was clipped by 6 bases and J by 2 bases; unmatched bases: 6. The CDR3 nucleotides are TGTGCCAGCAGATTTGAACTAGCGGGACAAGAGACCCAGTACTTC. This encodes CASRFELAGQETQYF.

This clonotype has just a few counts. The chain recombines TRBV12-5 with TRBJ1-1, with D hard to call. Trimming shortened V by 6 bases and J by 1 base, and 6 bases separated the two germline ends. CDR1 is LGHNT and CDR2 is FRNRAP in the germline V gene. CDR3 length: 12 residues. CDR3: CASGLENTEAFF. The CDR3, as DNA: TGTGCTAGTGGACTCGAGAACACTGAAGCTTTCTTT. Together with reference TRBV12-5 and TRBJ1-1, the CDR3 gives the full variable domain: DARVTQTPRHKVTEMGQEVTMRCQPILGHNTVFWYRQTMMQGLELLAYFRNRAPLDDSGMPKDRFSAEMPDATLATLKIQPSEPRDSAVYFCASGLENTEAFFGQGTRLTVV.

This clonotype occurred a few times. This chain links TRBV5-1 with TRBJ1-5; the D gene is possibly TRBD1 (6 bases). The V gene's germline CDR1 is SGHRS and CDR2 YFSETQ. This CDR3 region has 14 residues. Deletions cut 2 bases from V and 5 bases from J, with 11 bases between. CDR3 in amino acids: CASSFGGRDQPQHF. The CDR3 bases are TGCGCCAGCAGCTTCGGGGGCAGGGATCAGCCCCAGCATTTT.

This clonotype was observed at least ten times. V is TRBV7-2 and J is TRBJ2-7; D possibly corresponds to TRBD2 (6 bases). Between the trimmed V and J ends, which lost 5 bases and 1 base, there was a span of 12 bases. CDR1 is SGHTA, CDR2 FQGNSA, per germline. The CDR3 is 14 residues long. CDR3 in DNA: TGTGCCAGCAGCCGTAGCGGCAATTCCTACGAGCAGTACTTC. Translation gives CASSRSGNSYEQYF.

This clonotype was seen a few times. This chain links TRBV3-1 with TRBJ2-7, with D maybe TRBD2 (6 bases). Trimming cost V 2 bases and J 6 bases, with 11 bases left between them. The CDR3 covers 13 residues. Germline V gene data show CDR1 as LGHDT and CDR2 as YNNKEL (reference sequence). CDR3 in DNA: TGTGCCAGCAGCCAATCGGGAGTGGGCGAGCAGTACTTC. Residues: CASSQSGVGEQYF.

There are many counts of this clonotype. The V and J genes are TRBV12-3 or TRBV12-4 and TRBJ2-5; 8 positions match TRBD1. The CDR3 is made up of 14 amino acids. V was pared by 7 bases and J by 7 bases, with 11 bases of the junction left unmatched. The DNA for the CDR3 is TGTGCCAGCACCATAGGACAGGGTAGATCGACCCAGTACTTC. It yields the protein CASTIGQGRSTQYF.

The table lists this clonotype with a few counts. The chain is built from TRBV4-3 and TRBJ2-5; tentatively, D is TRBD2 (6 bases). The V end lost 1 base, the J end lost 5 bases, and 14 bases lay between the germline ends. CDR1 is LGHNA and CDR2 is YSLEER in the germline V gene. The CDR3 runs to 15 residues. This chain's CDR3 is CASSQGGDRGETQYF. CDR3 in DNA: TGCGCCAGCAGCCAAGGGGGGGACCGAGGGGAGACCCAGTACTTC.

This clonotype was counted many times. The chain uses TRBV4-3 and TRBJ2-1; perhaps TRBD2 as D (5 bases). CDR1 and CDR2 (germline): LGHNA, YSLEER. The CDR3 is made up of 15 amino acids. Trimming took off 2 bases at V and 1 base at J, with 9 bases between the two ends. The CDR3 loop reads CASSQSPGSYNEQFF. The CDR3 DNA is TGCGCCAGCAGCCAATCCCCGGGGTCCTACAATGAGCAGTTCTTC.

This clonotype was seen a few times. This chain links TRBV3-1 with TRBJ2-1; 9 bases line up with TRBD2. The V segment lost 4 bases and the J segment 10 bases; nucleotides outside the gene matches: 14. The CDR3 has 16 residues. The germline gives CDR1 LGHDT, CDR2 YNNKEL (reference sequence). The CDR3 region is CASSPEWREGGPEQFF. The DNA for the CDR3 is TGTGCCAGCAGCCCCGAATGGCGGGAGGGCGGTCCGGAGCAGTTCTTC.

This clonotype came up a few times. The chain recombines TRBV4-3 with TRBJ2-3; 14 positions match TRBD2. J was trimmed by 5 bases and V by 1 base; bases with no gene match: 11. The CDR3 consists of 19 residues. CDR1 is LGHNA and CDR2 is YSLEER in the germline V gene. The CDR3 loop is CASSQVPPGLAGAKDTQYF. CDR3 in DNA: TGCGCCAGCAGCCAAGTCCCCCCGGGACTAGCGGGAGCGAAAGATACGCAGTATTTT.

Note on this clonotype: Compared with germline, one end of the junction differs, possibly owing to a read error. The CDR3 spells CAGSPLAETQYF. The DNA of the CDR3 is TGTGCCGGCAGTCCCCTGGCCGAGACCCAGTACTTC. This chain links TRBV7-7 with TRBJ2-5; D gene uncertain. Germline-derived CDR1 and CDR2 are SSHAT and FNYEAQ (reference sequence). This CDR3 is 12 amino acids long.

This clonotype was observed a few times. CDR3 amino acids: CAISESGTWEKLFF. CDR3 nucleotides: TGTGCCATCAGTGAGAGTGGGACATGGGAAAAACTGTTTTTT. This chain uses TRBV10-3 with TRBJ1-4, with D perhaps TRBD1 (6 bases). Germline values: CDR1 ENHRY, CDR2 SYGVKD. The CDR3 is 14 residues long. V was trimmed by 2 bases and J by 8 bases, leaving 12 bases between them.

The rearrangement joins TRBV6-1 to TRBJ1-2; D remains ambiguous. From germline, CDR1 is MNHNS and CDR2 SASEGT. The CDR3 is made up of 13 amino acids. Trimming cost V 3 bases and J 7 bases, with 12 bases left between them. CDR3 loop: CASSDGPLTGYTF. In DNA form, the CDR3 reads TGTGCCAGCAGTGACGGGCCATTGACTGGCTACACCTTC.

This clonotype was recorded a few times. The rearrangement uses TRBV20-1 and TRBJ2-1, with 7 bases identical to TRBD2. The CDR3 sequence is 17 residues long. Germline V lookup: CDR1 DFQATT, CDR2 SNEGSKA (reference sequence). V lost 0 bases and J lost 0; bases outside the gene matches: 8. This CDR3 reads CSARDIGLADSYNEQFF. In DNA form, the CDR3 reads TGCAGTGCTAGAGATATAGGGCTAGCGGACTCCTACAATGAGCAGTTCTTC.

The V and J genes are TRBV6-1 and TRBJ2-1; 11 bases fit TRBD2. The junction had 11 bases not matched to a gene; V was cut back by 1 base and J by 6 bases. Germline CDR1 reads MNHNS; CDR2 reads SASEGT. This CDR3 contains 18 residues. Here the CDR3 DNA reads TGTGCCAGCAGTGAAGGGGTACTAGCGGGAGCCTACCCCAATGAGCAGTTCTTC. This codes for CASSEGVLAGAYPNEQFF.

This clonotype was seen only a few times. The V and J genes are TRBV3-1 and TRBJ2-1; the match to TRBD2 covers 10 bases. The CDR3 sequence is 16 residues long. From germline, CDR1 is LGHDT and CDR2 YNNKEL (reference sequence). The ends lost 1 base at V and 7 bases at J; junction bases unmatched: 7. The CDR3 sequence is CASSQGSGRGVNEQFF. The CDR3 DNA follows: TGTGCCAGCAGCCAAGGAAGCGGGAGGGGGGTTAATGAGCAGTTCTTC.

This clonotype was recorded at least ten times. The chain has TRBV19 and TRBJ2-7, with 8 bases lining up with TRBD1. The V and J ends lost 0 bases and 4 bases, in that order; junction bases with no gene match: 11. CDR1 is LNHDA, CDR2 SQIVND, per germline (reference sequence). The CDR3 spans 17 residues. CDR3 sequence reads: CASSIDFSPGTGYEQYF. DNA for the CDR3: TGTGCCAGTAGTATAGATTTTAGTCCCGGGACAGGATACGAGCAGTACTTC.

Only a few counts were recorded for this clonotype. This chain uses TRBV19 with TRBJ2-1; 9 nucleotides match TRBD1. The CDR3 length is 17 residues. J lost 8 bases, V lost 5 bases, and 16 bases had no gene match. In germline, CDR1 is LNHDA, CDR2 SQIVND (reference sequence). CDR3 sequence reads: CASSSPLPGQGFDEQFF. The CDR3 nucleotides read TGTGCCAGTAGTTCCCCCCTCCCGGGACAGGGTTTCGATGAGCAGTTCTTC.

CDR3 nucleotide sequence: TGTGCCAGCTGCAAAGAGGTCCGTAGGAGAGAAACCGGGGAGCTGTTTTTT. Amino acid sequence: CASCKEVRRRETGELFF. This chain joins TRBV3-1 and TRBJ2-2; D is unclear. Germline-derived CDR1 and CDR2 are LGHDT and YNNKEL (reference sequence). V lost 8 bases and J 5 bases, leaving 24 bases between the germline ends. The CDR3 has 17 amino acids. The variable domain in full, completed from reference TRBV3-1 and TRBJ2-2, reads DTAVSQTPKYLVTQMGNDKSIKCEQNLGHDTMYWYKQDSKKFLKIMFSYNNKELIINETVPNRFSPKSPDKAHLNLHINSLELGDSAVYFCASCKEVRRRETGELFFGEGSRLTVL.

The V call is TRBV29-1, the J call TRBJ2-3; 7 nucleotides agree with TRBD2. After removal of 7 bases from V and 2 bases from J, the junction contained 9 bases not matched to a gene. Germline-derived CDR1 and CDR2 are SQVTM and ANQGSEA. The CDR3 is 14 amino acids. CDR3 in amino acids: CSGRQRGDTDTQYF. The CDR3 nucleotides read TGCAGCGGTAGACAGCGGGGTGACACAGATACGCAGTATTTT.

The chain employs TRBV7-2 and TRBJ2-3; 7 bases map to TRBD1. The length of the CDR3 is 16 residues. Unmatched junction bases numbered 12, after V lost 1 base and J lost 8 bases. Germline V gene lookup returns CDR1 SGHTA and CDR2 FQGNSA. Here the CDR3 DNA reads TGTGCCAGCAGCTTAGGTTTGCGACAGGGTGGGGGTACGCAGTATTTT. It is translated as CASSLGLRQGGGTQYF.

This clonotype was counted ten times or more. V is TRBV6-7 and J is TRBJ1-2; D call uncertain. TRBV6-7 carries the ORF label, with uncertain function. V was shortened by 5 bases and J by 6 bases, with 7 bases between the two germline ends. The CDR3 is 11 amino acids. The CDR3 protein is CASSQPNGYTF. The CDR3 DNA reads as TGTGCCAGCAGTCAACCAAATGGCTACACCTTC.